The 10 T cell receptor beta chains below come from one sample, sequenced in a study of cytomegalovirus exposure and HLA in healthy donors. The data were produced by immunoSEQ multiplex PCR, yet TCRdb's version contains in-frame clones alone and is incomplete. The data show under 250,000 clones, approximately 87% seen once. The sample taken for sequencing was PBMCs. The receptors were sampled from a woman between 18 and 29 years old in good health and CMV-seronegative.

This clone was observed once. The chain couples TRBV6-1 to TRBJ1-2, with D possibly TRBD1 on 6 matching bases. The V gene lost 5 bases and the J gene lost 2 bases, with 12 bases spanning the gap. Germline assignment: CDR1 MNHNS and CDR2 SASEGT. This CDR3 contains 14 residues. Here the CDR3 reads CASSSITGNYGYTF. In nucleotides, the CDR3 is TGTGCCAGCAGTTCAATTACAGGGAACTATGGCTACACCTTC.

This chain links TRBV4-1 with TRBJ2-7; D is uncertain. CDR3 length equals 15 residues. In germline, CDR1 is MGHRA, CDR2 YSYEKL. The V gene lost 0 bases and the J gene lost 2 bases, with 11 bases spanning the gap. CDR3 in DNA: TGCGCCAGCAGCCAAGATTTGGCACAGACCTACGAGCAGTACTTC. It translates to CASSQDLAQTYEQYF.

V gene TRBV6-1 combines with J gene TRBJ2-7, with 7 bases fitting TRBD1. V was pared by 2 bases and J by 0 bases, with 13 bases of the junction left unmatched. Per germline, CDR1 MNHNS and CDR2 SASEGT. The CDR3 has 18 amino acids. CDR3: CASSEQGRGNLSSYEQYF. In DNA form, the CDR3 reads TGTGCCAGCAGTGAACAGGGCAGGGGGAATCTGAGCTCCTACGAGCAGTACTTC.

The chain uses TRBV5-1 and TRBJ2-1, with 7 bases lining up with TRBD2. CDR1 is SGHRS, CDR2 YFSETQ, per germline. There are 18 residues in the CDR3. J gave up 2 bases and V 0 bases, and 11 bases lay outside the gene matches. CDR3 residues: CASSLGLAAWETYNEQFF. CDR3 coding DNA: TGCGCCAGCAGCTTGGGGCTAGCGGCCTGGGAAACCTACAATGAGCAGTTCTTC.

This clone was recorded once. The gene calls are TRBV18 and TRBJ1-4, with TRBD1 identical over 7 bases. The V segment lost 6 bases and the J segment 5 bases; nucleotides outside the gene matches: 9. The CDR3 has 15 amino acids. Germline V CDR1 and CDR2: KGHSH, LQKENI. CDR3: CASSPPGQKNEKLFF. As DNA, the CDR3 is TGTGCCAGCTCGCCGCCGGGACAGAAGAATGAAAAACTGTTTTTT.

This clone was detected once. The chain has TRBV5-1 and TRBJ2-7; 7 nucleotides line up with TRBD2. CDR3 size: 11 residues. Trimming removed 6 bases from V and 5 bases from J; junction bases left unmatched: 2. Germline V CDR1 and CDR2: SGHRS, YFSETQ. The CDR3 loop is CASTSGDEQYF. The CDR3 region has the DNA TGCGCCAGCACTAGCGGCGACGAGCAGTACTTC.

This clone showed up just a few times. The chain links TRBV2 to TRBJ1-1; 7 bases map to TRBD1. CDR1 SNHLY and CDR2 FYNNEI come from the germline V gene. Losses at the gene ends were 3 bases for V and 1 base for J; bases not matched to a gene: 8. The CDR3 contains 16 residues. Written as DNA, the CDR3 is TGTGCCAGCAGTGACCCTGGAGGACAGGCGAACACTGAAGCTTTCTTT. Translating it yields CASSDPGGQANTEAFF.

This chain uses TRBV27 with TRBJ2-7, with TRBD2 matching 10 bases. Trimming removed 4 bases from V and 0 bases from J; junction bases left unmatched: 6. CDR3 size: 16 residues. Germline CDR1 MNHEY, CDR2 SMNVEV (reference sequence). The CDR3 reads CASSYASGSGSYEQYF. DNA of the CDR3: TGTGCCAGCAGTTACGCTAGCGGGAGTGGCTCCTACGAGCAGTACTTC.

The chain combines TRBV28 with TRBJ2-7; D remains unclear. Trimming cost V 6 bases and J 2 bases, with 11 bases left between them. The germline CDR1 and CDR2 sequences are MDHEN and SYDVKM. This CDR3 has 13 amino acids. In DNA form, the CDR3 reads TGTGCCAGCAGCGACGCGGTGACCTACGAGCAGTACTTC. Its translation: CASSDAVTYEQYF.

This clone was observed a handful of times. This sequence joins TRBV7-8 and TRBJ1-2, with a weak D call TRBD1 (6 bases). The CDR3 is 14 amino acids. The V end was cut by 4 bases, the J end by 5 bases, with 14 bases between. CDR1 and CDR2 from the germline V gene are SGHVS and FQNEAQ. The CDR3 reads CASSSRSGQYGYTF. CDR3 sequence (DNA): TGTGCCAGCAGCTCAAGGTCAGGACAGTATGGCTACACCTTC.